This TCR beta chain was captured in a study of CD8 T cells in ankylosing spondylitis. Trimming took 4 bases from V and 8 from J; bases not matched to a gene: 16. Germline V gives CDR1 DFQATT, CDR2 SNEGSKA (reference sequence). The CDR3 has 16 amino acids. Study results and caveats: Reportedly, matched ankylosing spondylitis synovial fluid was significantly enriched for disease-linked clones.

There are many counts of this clonotype. Antigen specificity is unknown. TCRdb analysed the 5' RACE reads with MiXCR anew, one entry per CDR3 protein. The repertoire includes 200,000 to 300,000 distinct CDR3 sequences, about 10% of them detected once, and about 3% sits in the top ten. The source of this sequence is a male donor with ankylosing spondylitis or in good health (not recorded which). Sample: blood, either unsorted or a sorted T cell fraction (not recorded which). The chain carries TRBV20-1 and TRBJ2-1, with TRBD2 matching over 8 bases. The CDR3 spells CSATTGGAGAKDEQFF. The CDR3 nucleotides read TGCAGTGCTACAACCGGGGGAGCGGGGGCCAAGGATGAGCAGTTCTTC.